This passage covers 2 T cell receptor beta chains from one sample sequenced in a study of post-analysis software for immune sequencing data (dated by TCRdb to between 2014 and 2017). What the research found in general, with its limitations: Patients showed significantly higher frequencies than controls for about 5 TRBV segments, among them TRBV5-6, TRBV5-1 and TRBV20-1.

The antigens for these receptors are not known. Library prep was done by PCR. Sequencing was carried out with an Illumina HiSeq 2500. To reduce PCR and sequencing biases, unique molecular identifiers were built into the TCR beta cDNA libraries. The public reads were reanalyzed by TCRdb: fastp trimming at Q25, MiXCR alignment, in-frame beta chains only. Here each entry gathers all rows of one CDR3 protein and keeps the most common genes and DNA. For this sample the table gives about 620,000 distinct CDR3 sequences, of which roughly 47% were detected only once. Of the sample, 1.5% to 2% falls within the top ten clones. The material sequenced was blood. Receptors were obtained from a girl aged 5-17 years with multiple sclerosis.

The chain uses TRBV20-1 and TRBJ2-3; D unresolved. The CDR3 spans 14 residues. CDR1 and CDR2 (germline): DFQATT, SNEGSKA (reference sequence). V dropped 3 bases and J dropped 4 bases, with 14 bases sitting between them. The CDR3 sequence: CSASVSEASDTQYF. DNA for the CDR3: TGCAGTGCTAGCGTCAGTGAAGCTTCAGATACGCAGTATTTT.

V and J are TRBV25-1 and TRBJ1-1; D remains ambiguous. This CDR3 spans 13 amino acids. Trimming pared 0 bases from V and 7 bases from J, leaving 9 bases between. Germline V lookup: CDR1 MGHDK, CDR2 SYGVNS. In nucleotides, the CDR3 is TGTGCCAGCAGTGAATATCGAGGACTTGAAGCTTTCTTT. Its translation is CASSEYRGLEAFF.